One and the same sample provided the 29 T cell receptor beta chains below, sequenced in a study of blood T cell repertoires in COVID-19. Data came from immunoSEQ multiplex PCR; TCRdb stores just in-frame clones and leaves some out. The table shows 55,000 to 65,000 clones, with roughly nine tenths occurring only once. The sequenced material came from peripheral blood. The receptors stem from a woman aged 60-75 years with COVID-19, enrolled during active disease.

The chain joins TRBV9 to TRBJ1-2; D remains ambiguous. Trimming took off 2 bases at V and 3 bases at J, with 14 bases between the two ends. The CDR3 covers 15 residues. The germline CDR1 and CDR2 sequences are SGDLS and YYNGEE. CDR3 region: CASSVGREMDYGYTF. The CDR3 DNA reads TGTGCCAGCAGCGTTGGACGGGAAATGGACTATGGCTACACCTTC. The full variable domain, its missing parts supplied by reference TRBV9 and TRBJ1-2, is DSGVTQTPKHLITATGQRVTLRCSPRSGDLSVYWYQQSLDQGLQFLIQYYNGEERAKGNILERFSAQQFPDLHSELNLSSLELGDSALYFCASSVGREMDYGYTFGSGTRLTVV.

CDR3 loop: CASSLDSRQETQYF. The CDR3 DNA reads as TGTGCCAGCAGCTTAGATAGCCGGCAAGAGACCCAGTACTTC. The chain recombines TRBV7-2 with TRBJ2-5; no definite D call. V lost 1 base and J lost 2, with 8 bases in between. The CDR3 consists of 14 residues. Germline CDR1 is SGHTA and CDR2 is FQGNSA.

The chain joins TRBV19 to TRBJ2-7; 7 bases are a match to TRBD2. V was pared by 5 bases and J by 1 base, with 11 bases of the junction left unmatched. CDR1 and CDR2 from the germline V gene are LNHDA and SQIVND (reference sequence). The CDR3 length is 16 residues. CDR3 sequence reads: CASSASYAGASYEQYF. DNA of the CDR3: TGTGCCAGTAGTGCCTCGTACGCGGGAGCTTCCTACGAGCAGTACTTC.

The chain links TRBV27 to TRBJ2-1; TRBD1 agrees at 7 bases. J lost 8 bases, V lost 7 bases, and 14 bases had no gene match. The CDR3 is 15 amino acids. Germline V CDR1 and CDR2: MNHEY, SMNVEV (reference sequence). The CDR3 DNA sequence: TGTGCCAGCAAACCAGGGACAGCGGTGAGGCATGAGCAGTTCTTC. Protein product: CASKPGTAVRHEQFF.

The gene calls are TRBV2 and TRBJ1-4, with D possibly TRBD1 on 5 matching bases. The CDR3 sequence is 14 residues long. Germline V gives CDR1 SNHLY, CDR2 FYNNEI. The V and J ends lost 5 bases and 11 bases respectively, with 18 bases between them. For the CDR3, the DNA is TGTGCCAGCAGTTTCAGGGACTTTGCGGATAAACTGTTTTTT. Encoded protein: CASSFRDFADKLFF. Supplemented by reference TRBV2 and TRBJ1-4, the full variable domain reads EPEVTQTPSHQVTQMGQEVILRCVPISNHLYFYWYRQILGQKVEFLVSFYNNEISEKSEIFDDQFSVERPDGSNFTLKIRSTKLEDSAMYFCASSFRDFADKLFFGSGTQLSVL.

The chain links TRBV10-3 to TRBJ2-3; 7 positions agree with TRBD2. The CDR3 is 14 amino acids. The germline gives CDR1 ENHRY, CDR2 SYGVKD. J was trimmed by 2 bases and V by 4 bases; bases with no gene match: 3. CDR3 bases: TGTGCCATCAGTGCGGGGGGTGACACAGATACGCAGTATTTT. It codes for CAISAGGDTDTQYF.

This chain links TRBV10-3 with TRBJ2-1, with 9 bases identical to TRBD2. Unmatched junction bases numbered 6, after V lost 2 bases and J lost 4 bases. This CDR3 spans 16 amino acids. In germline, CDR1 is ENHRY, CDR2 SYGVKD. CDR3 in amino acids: CAISERLAGPYNEQFF. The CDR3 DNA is TGTGCCATCAGTGAGAGGCTAGCGGGGCCATACAATGAGCAGTTCTTC.

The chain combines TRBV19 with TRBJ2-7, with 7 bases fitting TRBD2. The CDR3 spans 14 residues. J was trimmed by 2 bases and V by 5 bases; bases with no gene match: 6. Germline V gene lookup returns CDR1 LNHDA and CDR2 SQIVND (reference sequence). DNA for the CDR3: TGTGCCAGTAGTTCTAGCGGTACGACCTACGAGCAGTACTTC. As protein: CASSSSGTTYEQYF. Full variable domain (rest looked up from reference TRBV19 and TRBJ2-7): DGGITQSPKYLFRKEGQNVTLSCEQNLNHDAMYWYRQDPGQGLRLIYYSQIVNDFQKGDIAEGYSVSREKKESFPLTVTSAQKNPTAFYLCASSSSGTTYEQYFGPGTRLTVT.

In DNA form, the CDR3 reads TGTGCCAGCAGCTTACAGGGGAACCGAAACACCATATATTTT. Translated, it gives CASSLQGNRNTIYF. The chain couples TRBV7-2 to TRBJ1-3, with D possibly TRBD1 on 6 matching bases. This CDR3 has 14 residues. Trimming took off 2 bases at V and 5 bases at J, with 10 bases between the two ends. Germline V CDR1 and CDR2: SGHTA, FQGNSA. The full variable domain, completed using reference TRBV7-2 and TRBJ1-3, is GAGVSQSPSNKVTEKGKDVELRCDPISGHTALYWYRQSLGQGLEFLIYFQGNSAPDKSGLPSDRFSAERTGGSVSTLTIQRTQQEDSAVYLCASSLQGNRNTIYFGEGSWLTVV.

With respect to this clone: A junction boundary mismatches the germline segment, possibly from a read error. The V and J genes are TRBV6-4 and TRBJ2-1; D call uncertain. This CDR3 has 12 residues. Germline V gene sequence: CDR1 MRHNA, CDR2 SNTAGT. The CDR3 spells CASSDSDNEQFF. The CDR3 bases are TGTGCCAGCAGTGACTCCGACAATGAGCAGTTCTTC.

Here the CDR3 reads CASSRQGAKGETQYF. The CDR3 nucleotides are TGTGCCAGCAGTCGACAGGGGGCGAAGGGAGAGACCCAGTACTTC. The chain couples TRBV3-1 (or the pseudogene TRBV3-2) to TRBJ2-5, with TRBD1 matching over 10 bases. Unmatched junction bases numbered 8, after V lost 6 bases and J lost 4 bases. The CDR3 totals 15 residues. The germline V gene has CDR1 LGHDT and CDR2 YNNKEL (reference sequence).

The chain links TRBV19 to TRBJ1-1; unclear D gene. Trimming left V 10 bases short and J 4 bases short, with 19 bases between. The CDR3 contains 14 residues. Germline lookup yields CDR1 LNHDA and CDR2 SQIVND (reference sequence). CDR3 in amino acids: CATTISGGGTEAFF. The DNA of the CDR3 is TGTGCCACCACAATTTCGGGAGGTGGCACTGAAGCTTTCTTT. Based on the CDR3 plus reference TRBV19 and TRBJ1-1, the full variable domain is DGGITQSPKYLFRKEGQNVTLSCEQNLNHDAMYWYRQDPGQGLRLIYYSQIVNDFQKGDIAEGYSVSREKKESFPLTVTSAQKNPTAFYLCATTISGGGTEAFFGQGTRLTVV.

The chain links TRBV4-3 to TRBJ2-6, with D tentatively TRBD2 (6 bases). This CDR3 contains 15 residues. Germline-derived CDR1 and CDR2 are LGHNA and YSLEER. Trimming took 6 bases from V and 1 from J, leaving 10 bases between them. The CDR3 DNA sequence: TGCGCCAGCAGGGAGGGACTTTCTGGGGCCAACGTCCTGACTTTC. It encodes CASREGLSGANVLTF.

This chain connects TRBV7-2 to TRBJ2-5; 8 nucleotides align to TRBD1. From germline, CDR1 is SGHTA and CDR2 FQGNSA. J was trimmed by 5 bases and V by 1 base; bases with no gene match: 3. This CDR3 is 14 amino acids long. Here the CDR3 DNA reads TGTGCCAGCAGCTTAGGGACAGGGCGGGAGACCCAGTACTTC. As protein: CASSLGTGRETQYF.

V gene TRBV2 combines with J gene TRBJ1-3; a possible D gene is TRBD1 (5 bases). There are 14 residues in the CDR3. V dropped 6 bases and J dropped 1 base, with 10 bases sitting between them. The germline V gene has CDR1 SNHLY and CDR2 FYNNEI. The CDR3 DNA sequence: TGTGCCAGCAGCACGGGGGGGTCTGGAAACACCATATATTTT. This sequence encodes CASSTGGSGNTIYF.

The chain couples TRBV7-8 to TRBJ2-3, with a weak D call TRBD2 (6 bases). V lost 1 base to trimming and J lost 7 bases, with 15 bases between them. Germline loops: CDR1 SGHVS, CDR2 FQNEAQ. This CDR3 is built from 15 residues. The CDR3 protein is CASSLDSGTFNTQYF. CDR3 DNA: TGTGCCAGCAGCTTAGACTCCGGGACTTTCAATACGCAGTATTTT.

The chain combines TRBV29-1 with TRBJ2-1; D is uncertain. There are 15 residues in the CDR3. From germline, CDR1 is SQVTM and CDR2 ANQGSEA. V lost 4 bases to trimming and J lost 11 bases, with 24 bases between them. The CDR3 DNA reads TGCAGCGTTGTCCCACACCTGGCCCCCTTGGAGAAGCAGTTCTTC. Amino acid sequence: CSVVPHLAPLEKQFF.

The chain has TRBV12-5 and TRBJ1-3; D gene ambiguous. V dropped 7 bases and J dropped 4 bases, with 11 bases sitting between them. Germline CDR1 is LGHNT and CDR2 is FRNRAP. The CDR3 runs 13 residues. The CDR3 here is CASAPGDGNTIYF. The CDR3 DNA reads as TGTGCTAGTGCCCCCGGAGACGGAAACACCATATATTTT.

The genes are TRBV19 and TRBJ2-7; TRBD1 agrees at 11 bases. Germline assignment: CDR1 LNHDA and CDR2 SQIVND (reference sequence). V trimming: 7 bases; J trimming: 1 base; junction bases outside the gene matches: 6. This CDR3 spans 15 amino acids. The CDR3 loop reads CASTRDRGTSYEQYF. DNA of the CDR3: TGTGCCAGTACTCGGGACAGGGGGACATCCTACGAGCAGTACTTC.

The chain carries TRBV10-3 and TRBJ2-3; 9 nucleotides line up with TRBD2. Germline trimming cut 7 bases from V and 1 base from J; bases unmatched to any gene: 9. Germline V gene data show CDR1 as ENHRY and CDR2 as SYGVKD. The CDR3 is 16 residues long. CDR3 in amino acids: CAITPSAGGGTDTQYF. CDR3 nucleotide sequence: TGTGCCATCACCCCCTCAGCGGGGGGAGGCACAGATACGCAGTATTTT.

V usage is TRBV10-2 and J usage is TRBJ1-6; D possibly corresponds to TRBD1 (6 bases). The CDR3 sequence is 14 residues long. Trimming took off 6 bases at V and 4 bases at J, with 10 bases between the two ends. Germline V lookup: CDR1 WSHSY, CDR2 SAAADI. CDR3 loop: CASSRDTYNSPLHF. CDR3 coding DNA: TGCGCCAGCAGCCGGGACACTTATAATTCACCCCTCCACTTT.

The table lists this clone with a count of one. CDR3 protein: CASTFQASAYNEQFF. The CDR3 DNA is TGTGCCAGCACGTTTCAGGCTAGCGCTTACAATGAGCAGTTCTTC. This chain connects TRBV2 to TRBJ2-1, with D possibly TRBD2 on 6 matching bases. This CDR3 has 15 residues. Trimming cost V 7 bases and J 4 bases, with 17 bases left between them. Germline V gene lookup returns CDR1 SNHLY and CDR2 FYNNEI. The whole variable domain, remainder taken from reference TRBV2 and TRBJ2-1, is EPEVTQTPSHQVTQMGQEVILRCVPISNHLYFYWYRQILGQKVEFLVSFYNNEISEKSEIFDDQFSVERPDGSNFTLKIRSTKLEDSAMYFCASTFQASAYNEQFFGPGTRLTVL.

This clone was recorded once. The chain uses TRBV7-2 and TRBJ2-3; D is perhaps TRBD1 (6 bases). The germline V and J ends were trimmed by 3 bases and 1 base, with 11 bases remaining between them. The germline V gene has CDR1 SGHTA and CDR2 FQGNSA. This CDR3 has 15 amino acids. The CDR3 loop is CASSFRDTRTDTQYF. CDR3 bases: TGTGCCAGCAGCTTCCGGGACACCCGCACAGATACGCAGTATTTT.

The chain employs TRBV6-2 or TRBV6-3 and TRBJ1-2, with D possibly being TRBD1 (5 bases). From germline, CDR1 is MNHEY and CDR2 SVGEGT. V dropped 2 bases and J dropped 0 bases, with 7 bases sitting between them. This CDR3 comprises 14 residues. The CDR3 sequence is CASSYAGPNYGYTF. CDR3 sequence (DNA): TGTGCCAGCAGTTACGCAGGGCCTAACTATGGCTACACCTTC.

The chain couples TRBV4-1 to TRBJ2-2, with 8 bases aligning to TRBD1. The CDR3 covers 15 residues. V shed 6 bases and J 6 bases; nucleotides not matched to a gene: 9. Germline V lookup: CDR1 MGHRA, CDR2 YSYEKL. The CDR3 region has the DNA TGCGCCAGCAGGATCCGGGAACAGGGGGCCGGGGAGCTGTTTTTT. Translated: CASRIREQGAGELFF.

The CDR3 spells CASRLTVYTEAFF. The CDR3 nucleotides read TGTGCCAGCCGTTTAACAGTCTACACTGAAGCTTTCTTT. The rearrangement joins TRBV6-4 to TRBJ1-1; D not certain. V lost 8 bases to trimming and J lost 3 bases, with 13 bases between them. Per germline, CDR1 MRHNA and CDR2 SNTAGT. CDR3 length: 13 amino acids.

The CDR3 nucleotides read TGTGCCAGCAGCCAAGGACTAGCGGGGGCCACAGATACGCAGTATTTT. Encoded protein: CASSQGLAGATDTQYF. The chain has TRBV11-2 and TRBJ2-3, with 13 bases fitting TRBD2. Germline V gene sequence: CDR1 SGHAT, CDR2 FQNNGV. The V segment lost 5 bases and the J segment 2 bases; nucleotides outside the gene matches: 4. The CDR3 length is 16 residues. Full variable domain (missing parts from reference TRBV11-2 and TRBJ2-3): EAGVAQSPRYKIIEKRQSVAFWCNPISGHATLYWYQQILGQGPKLLIQFQNNGVVDDSQLPKDRFSAERLKGVDSTLKIQPAKLEDSAVYLCASSQGLAGATDTQYFGPGTRLTVL.

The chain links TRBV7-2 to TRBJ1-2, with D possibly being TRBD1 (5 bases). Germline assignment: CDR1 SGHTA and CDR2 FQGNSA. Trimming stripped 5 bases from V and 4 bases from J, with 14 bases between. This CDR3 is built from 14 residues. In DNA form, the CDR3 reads TGTGCCAGCAGCCCTTCGGACACAGCCTATGGCTACACCTTC. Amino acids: CASSPSDTAYGYTF.

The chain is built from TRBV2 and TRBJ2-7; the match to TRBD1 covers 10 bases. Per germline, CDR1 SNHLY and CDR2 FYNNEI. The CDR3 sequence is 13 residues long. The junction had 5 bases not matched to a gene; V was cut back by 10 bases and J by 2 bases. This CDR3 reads CATTGTGAYEQYF. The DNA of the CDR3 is TGTGCCACCACCGGGACAGGGGCCTACGAGCAGTACTTC.